The next 26 T cell receptor beta chains were all read from a single sample in a study of blood T cell repertoires in COVID-19. Assay used: immunoSEQ multiplex PCR; TCRdb lists only in-frame clones, some missing. This table has about 320,000 clones, roughly 87% appearing once. The sequenced sample was PBMCs or T cells enriched from blood (not recorded which). These receptors were taken from a woman under 40 who had recovered from COVID-19.

The rearrangement uses TRBV6-5 and TRBJ1-2; 7 positions match TRBD1. The CDR3 covers 16 residues. Per the germline V gene, CDR1 is MNHEY and CDR2 is SVGAGI. Germline trimming cut 2 bases from V and 0 bases from J; bases unmatched to any gene: 6. The CDR3 sequence is CASSYKDRFPNYGYTF. The CDR3 DNA follows: TGTGCCAGCAGTTACAAGGACAGGTTTCCTAACTATGGCTACACCTTC.

V gene TRBV15 combines with J gene TRBJ1-1; TRBD1 is a possible D gene (6 bases). CDR1 and CDR2 (germline): LNHNV, YYDKDF (reference sequence). Trimming left V 4 bases short and J 1 base short, with 16 bases between. The CDR3 has 16 residues. CDR3 protein: CATSKVAGAPNTEAFF. DNA of the CDR3: TGTGCCACCAGCAAGGTCGCAGGGGCCCCGAACACTGAAGCTTTCTTT.

This chain links TRBV9 with TRBJ1-1; maybe TRBD1 (5 bases). The germline V gene has CDR1 SGDLS and CDR2 YYNGEE. The CDR3 loop spans 14 amino acids. The V end was cut by 0 bases, the J end by 5 bases, with 11 bases between. The CDR3 DNA sequence: TGTGCCAGCAGCGTAGGGGGAGGGGCGACTGAAGCTTTCTTT. Translating gives CASSVGGGATEAFF.

This chain uses TRBV5-6 with TRBJ1-1, with 7 bases that match TRBD1. J gave up 7 bases and V 0 bases, and 12 bases lay outside the gene matches. The length of the CDR3 is 16 residues. Germline V lookup: CDR1 SGHDT, CDR2 YYEEEE. In DNA, the CDR3 is TGTGCCAGCAGCTTGGCCAATACAGGGGTGGATGGTGAAGCTTTCTTT. This codes for CASSLANTGVDGEAFF.

The chain employs TRBV5-6 and TRBJ2-7; weak D call: TRBD1 (7 bases). Germline V CDR1 and CDR2: SGHDT, YYEEEE. This CDR3 has 14 residues. Trimming shortened V by 5 bases and J by 6 bases, and 18 bases separated the two germline ends. Here the CDR3 reads CASSQGGGSGEQYF. The CDR3 coding sequence is TGTGCCAGCAGTCAGGGGGGTGGCTCTGGCGAGCAGTACTTC.

The chain employs TRBV7-9 and TRBJ1-1, with D possibly being TRBD1 (6 bases). Looked up from germline, CDR1 is SEHNR and CDR2 is FQNEAQ (reference sequence). The CDR3 has 13 amino acids. The V end was cut by 4 bases, the J end by 8 bases, with 14 bases between. The CDR3 loop is CASSYIQGTEAFF. The CDR3 DNA follows: TGTGCCAGCAGCTATATCCAGGGGACCGAAGCTTTCTTT.

This clone appeared a single time. The chain employs TRBV7-9 and TRBJ1-1; 7 positions match TRBD1. V trimming: 5 bases; J trimming: 7 bases; junction bases outside the gene matches: 1. The germline CDR1 and CDR2 sequences are SEHNR and FQNEAQ (reference sequence). The CDR3 loop spans 11 amino acids. This CDR3 reads CASSRTGEAFF. For the CDR3, the DNA is TGTGCCAGCAGCCGGACAGGTGAAGCTTTCTTT.

The genes are TRBV11-2 and TRBJ1-1, with 7 positions matching TRBD1. The CDR3 extends over 18 amino acids. CDR1 is SGHAT, CDR2 FQNNGV, per germline. The V and J ends lost 1 base and 4 bases, in that order; junction bases with no gene match: 15. The CDR3 DNA follows: TGTGCCAGCAGCTTAGCAGGGGGGCACAGTCTGTTGAGCACTGAAGCTTTCTTT. As protein: CASSLAGGHSLLSTEAFF.

This rearrangement joins TRBV7-2 to TRBJ2-2; D not certain. Germline assignment: CDR1 SGHTA and CDR2 FQGNSA. The CDR3 spans 16 residues. V dropped 3 bases and J dropped 2 bases, with 13 bases sitting between them. The CDR3, as DNA: TGTGCCAGCAGCTTCTCGGGTACTATTAACACCGGGGAGCTGTTTTTT. Protein sequence: CASSFSGTINTGELFF.

A note on this clone: Other DNA sequences in this specimen translate into the identical CDR3. This chain uses TRBV27 with TRBJ2-7; the D gene is possibly TRBD1 (5 bases). The CDR3 spans 13 residues. V dropped 5 bases and J dropped 1 base, with 9 bases sitting between them. The germline V gene has CDR1 MNHEY and CDR2 SMNVEV (reference sequence). CDR3 sequence reads: CASSLTGSYEQYF. The CDR3 DNA reads as TGTGCCAGCAGTCTTACAGGATCCTACGAGCAGTACTTC.

The chain combines TRBV6-9 with TRBJ2-7; a weak D match, TRBD2 (5 bases). The CDR3 runs to 12 residues. Germline CDR1 MNHGY, CDR2 SVAAGI. V was clipped by 5 bases and J by 6 bases, with 11 bases between them. CDR3 sequence: CASSAGAVEQYF. DNA for the CDR3: TGTGCCAGCAGTGCGGGCGCGGTCGAGCAGTACTTC.

This rearrangement joins TRBV30 to TRBJ1-6, with a possible D match to TRBD1 (6 bases). This CDR3 has 14 residues. The V gene's germline CDR1 is GTSNPN and CDR2 SVGIG (reference sequence). Trimming pared 4 bases from V and 10 bases from J, leaving 17 bases between. DNA of the CDR3: TGTGCCTGGAACCTCCGGCGGGGGCCCTCACCCCTCCACTTT. This gives the protein CAWNLRRGPSPLHF.

Remarks on this clone: Its ends do not fully match the called genes, so a read error is possible. The chain carries TRBV13 and TRBJ2-4, with 9 nucleotides matching TRBD1. Germline V gene data show CDR1 as PRHDT and CDR2 as FYEKMQ (reference sequence). The CDR3 sequence is 15 residues long. The CDR3 loop reads CASSLGGQGRNIQYF. The DNA for the CDR3 is TGTGCCAGCAGCCTAGGGGGACAGGGACGGAACATTCAGTACTTC. Full variable domain (rest looked up from reference TRBV13 and TRBJ2-4): AAGVIQSPRHLIKEKRETATLKCYPIPRHDTVYWYQQGPGQDPQFLISFYEKMQSDKGSIPDRFSAQQFSDYHSELNMSSLELGDSALYFCASSLGGQGRNIQYFGAGTRLSVL.

This sequence joins TRBV30 and TRBJ1-1, with D tentatively TRBD1 (5 bases). V lost 7 bases, J lost 0 bases, and 12 bases lay in between. The CDR3 consists of 13 residues. The V gene's germline CDR1 is GTSNPN and CDR2 SVGIG (reference sequence). The chain's CDR3 is CAFERGMNTEAFF. As DNA, the CDR3 is TGTGCCTTCGAGCGGGGCATGAACACTGAAGCTTTCTTT.

The V and J genes are TRBV14 and TRBJ1-2; D is possibly TRBD1 (5 bases). This CDR3 contains 13 residues. The ends were cut back, 4 bases at V and 5 bases at J, with 11 bases in the middle. Germline V gene lookup returns CDR1 SGHDN and CDR2 FVKESK. CDR3 coding DNA: TGTGCCAGCAGCCGAGGGACTTGGTATGGCTACACCTTC. Amino acids: CASSRGTWYGYTF.

This chain joins TRBV2 and TRBJ1-5, with 8 bases that match TRBD1. Trimming removed 5 bases from V and 0 bases from J; junction bases left unmatched: 3. CDR1 and CDR2 from the germline V gene are SNHLY and FYNNEI. The CDR3 contains 15 residues. CDR3 nucleotide sequence: TGTGCCAGCAGTACCAGGGGGCATAGCAATCAGCCCCAGCATTTT. Residues: CASSTRGHSNQPQHF.

The chain carries TRBV5-6 and TRBJ2-7; TRBD2 agrees at 11 bases. The CDR3 is 15 amino acids. J gave up 2 bases and V 4 bases, and 5 bases lay outside the gene matches. The germline V gene has CDR1 SGHDT and CDR2 YYEEEE. In nucleotides, the CDR3 is TGTGCCAGCAGCCGGGGACTAGCGGTTACCTACGAGCAGTACTTC. Translated: CASSRGLAVTYEQYF.

V is TRBV6-5 and J is TRBJ2-2, with 9 positions matching TRBD2. The germline gives CDR1 MNHEY, CDR2 SVGAGI. Trimming took 3 bases from V and 4 from J; bases not matched to a gene: 6. The CDR3 is 16 amino acids. CDR3 bases: TGTGCCAGCAGTTATCGCGGGGGGGCGAGCACCGGGGAGCTGTTTTTT. Protein sequence: CASSYRGGASTGELFF.

The CDR3 nucleotides read TGTGCCAGCAGTTTGACCTCCGGGGAGGGCTACGAGCAGTACTTC. As protein: CASSLTSGEGYEQYF. The V call is TRBV6-5, the J call TRBJ2-7; 7 nucleotides match TRBD2. Looked up from germline, CDR1 is MNHEY and CDR2 is SVGAGI. Unmatched junction bases numbered 9, after V lost 4 bases and J lost 3 bases. This CDR3 contains 15 residues.

The genes are TRBV4-1 and TRBJ2-7; TRBD2 is a possible D gene (7 bases). The CDR3 runs 16 residues. V lost 3 bases, J lost 4 bases, and 19 bases lay in between. Germline values: CDR1 MGHRA, CDR2 YSYEKL. The CDR3 region is CASSHLLGGLDYEQYF. CDR3 coding DNA: TGCGCCAGCAGCCACCTCCTCGGGGGGCTGGATTACGAGCAGTACTTC.

V is TRBV27 and J is TRBJ2-1; possible D gene TRBD1, 6 bases. This CDR3 contains 16 residues. V dropped 6 bases and J dropped 0 bases, with 15 bases sitting between them. The V gene's germline CDR1 is MNHEY and CDR2 SMNVEV (reference sequence). CDR3 nucleotide sequence: TGTGCCAGCAGGGGAACAGGGTCTCGCTCCTACAATGAGCAGTTCTTC. It translates to CASRGTGSRSYNEQFF.

The chain uses TRBV30 and TRBJ2-3; 10 nucleotides agree with TRBD2. V lost 0 bases to trimming and J lost 4 bases; unmatched junction nucleotides: 7. The germline V gene has CDR1 GTSNPN and CDR2 SVGIG (reference sequence). This CDR3 comprises 16 residues. The CDR3 spells CAWSVLPSGGSDTQYF. CDR3 bases: TGTGCCTGGAGTGTACTTCCTAGCGGGGGCTCAGATACGCAGTATTTT. Full variable domain (missing parts from reference TRBV30 and TRBJ2-3): SQTIHQWPATLVQPVGSPLSLECTVEGTSNPNLYWYRQAAGRGLQLLFYSVGIGQISSEVPQNLSASRPQDRQFILSSKKLLLSDSGFYLCAWSVLPSGGSDTQYFGPGTRLTVL.

The CDR3 DNA reads TGTGCCAGTAATACGGGAATCGGGACTGAAGCTTTCTTT. This codes for CASNTGIGTEAFF. V is TRBV19 and J is TRBJ1-1; D gene unclear. The CDR3 extends over 13 amino acids. V gave up 7 bases and J gave up 5 bases, with 14 bases separating them. The germline V gene has CDR1 LNHDA and CDR2 SQIVND (reference sequence).

This chain uses TRBV6-1 with TRBJ2-7; D is unclear. This CDR3 comprises 11 residues. Germline-derived CDR1 and CDR2 are MNHNS and SASEGT. Trimming shortened V by 3 bases and J by 6 bases, and 6 bases separated the two germline ends. The CDR3 nucleotides read TGTGCCAGCAGTGATTCGGGCGAGCAGTACTTC. Its translation: CASSDSGEQYF.

CDR3 amino acids: CASIGRTGTAGELFF. The DNA for the CDR3 is TGTGCCAGTATAGGGAGGACAGGTACTGCCGGGGAGCTGTTTTTT. V usage is TRBV19 and J usage is TRBJ2-2; maybe TRBD1 (7 bases). There are 15 residues in the CDR3. The germline CDR1 and CDR2 sequences are LNHDA and SQIVND (reference sequence). Trimming shortened V by 7 bases and J by 6 bases, and 18 bases separated the two germline ends.

The sample holds one count of this clone. CDR3 DNA sequence: TGTGCCACCAGCAGAGCGCCTAGCGGGGGGCCCTGGGAGCAGTTCTTC. The encoded protein is CATSRAPSGGPWEQFF. The rearrangement uses TRBV15 and TRBJ2-1; 11 nucleotides align to TRBD2. The CDR3 totals 16 residues. J was trimmed by 10 bases and V by 1 base; bases with no gene match: 9. CDR1 LNHNV and CDR2 YYDKDF come from the germline V gene (reference sequence).